This TCR beta chain was documented in a study of CD8+ T cells in alopecia areata. Treatment of the sample: oral pan-JAK inhibitor, 5-10 mg twice daily. Both CD4+ and CD8+ T cells were separated by sorting PBMCs. RNA was isolated and reverse transcribed to cDNA, the sequencing template. Profiling relied on immunoSEQ multiplex PCR, and the TCRdb table lists in-frame clones only, not all of them. The profile shows approximately 180,000 clones, about 54% of them singletons. The CDR3 contains 13 residues. Germline assignment: CDR1 SGHDN and CDR2 FVKESK. With 4 bases clipped from V and 2 bases from J, the junction kept 0 bases outside the gene matches.

The sequence was collected from a human donor with alopecia areata. The chain is built from TRBV14 and TRBJ2-7; 9 bases align to TRBD1. Sequencing was performed on CD4+ T cells sorted from blood, taken at approximately week 56, from a patient treated with tofacitinib. CDR3 loop: CASSRDRAYEQYF. The CDR3 DNA reads TGTGCCAGCAGCCGGGACAGGGCCTACGAGCAGTACTTC.